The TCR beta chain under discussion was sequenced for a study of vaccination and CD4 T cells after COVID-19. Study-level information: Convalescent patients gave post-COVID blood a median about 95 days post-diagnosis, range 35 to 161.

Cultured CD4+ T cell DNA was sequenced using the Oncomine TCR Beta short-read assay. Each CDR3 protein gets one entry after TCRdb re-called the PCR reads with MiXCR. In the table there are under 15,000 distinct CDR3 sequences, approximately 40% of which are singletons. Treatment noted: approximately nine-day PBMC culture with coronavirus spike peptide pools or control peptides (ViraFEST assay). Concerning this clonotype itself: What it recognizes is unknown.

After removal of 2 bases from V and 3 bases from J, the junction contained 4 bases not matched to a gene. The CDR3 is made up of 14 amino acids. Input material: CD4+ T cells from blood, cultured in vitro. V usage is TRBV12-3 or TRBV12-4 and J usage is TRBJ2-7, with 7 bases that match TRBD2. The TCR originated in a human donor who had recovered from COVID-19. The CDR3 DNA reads TGTGCCAGCAGTTTACCCGGGACTATCTACGAGCAGTACTTC. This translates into CASSLPGTIYEQYF.